The present TCR beta chain was sequenced within a study of blood T cells in healthy people across ages. CDR1 and CDR2 from the germline V gene are SNHLY and FYNNEI. The V gene end was trimmed by 4 bases and the J gene end by 0 bases; junction bases not matched to a gene: 10. The CDR3 contains 19 residues. PCR was performed a second time for roughly 7 to 11 cycles using a sample-barcoded 5' primer and a J-beta primer mix. TCRdb re-analysed the 5' RACE reads in MiXCR, keeping a single row per CDR3 protein. The sample contains hundreds of thousands of distinct CDR3 sequences, approximately 50% of which appear only once.

This receptor was taken from a woman aged 55-70 years in good health. Sequencing used blood. The chain carries TRBV2 and TRBJ2-2; 11 bases align to TRBD2. The CDR3 reads CASSGASGRRYANTGELFF. CDR3 coding DNA: TGTGCCAGCAGTGGGGCTAGCGGGAGGAGGTACGCGAACACCGGGGAGCTGTTTTTT.